The 22 T cell receptor beta chains reported below all come from one sample, sequenced in a study of T cell responses to AZD1222 COVID-19 vaccine. Some clones are missing from TCRdb's copy, which holds only in-frame ones; the method was immunoSEQ multiplex PCR. The sample lists about 150,000 clones; 88% were seen once. Source: peripheral blood, taken after recovery from COVID-19. The receptors here all came from an adult who had recovered from COVID-19.

V gene TRBV28 combines with J gene TRBJ1-5, with D possibly matching TRBD1 (5 bases). CDR3 length: 12 amino acids. Germline V CDR1 and CDR2: MDHEN, SYDVKM. V was cut by 8 bases and J by 4 bases, with 9 bases left in between. Here the CDR3 reads CASAGTNQPQHF. For the CDR3, the DNA is TGTGCCAGCGCGGGGACTAATCAGCCCCAGCATTTT.

This chain connects TRBV7-2 to TRBJ1-6, with D perhaps TRBD1 (5 bases). Germline-derived CDR1 and CDR2 are SGHTA and FQGNSA. V gave up 0 bases and J gave up 7 bases, with 10 bases separating them. The CDR3 extends over 15 amino acids. The CDR3 region is CASSLAPGSNSPLHF. The DNA of the CDR3 is TGTGCCAGCAGCTTAGCGCCAGGGTCCAATTCACCCCTCCACTTT. Complete variable domain (other parts from reference TRBV7-2 and TRBJ1-6): GAGVSQSPSNKVTEKGKDVELRCDPISGHTALYWYRQSLGQGLEFLIYFQGNSAPDKSGLPSDRFSAERTGGSVSTLTIQRTQQEDSAVYLCASSLAPGSNSPLHFGNGTRLTVT.

The chain uses TRBV19 and TRBJ2-6; TRBD2 agrees at 7 bases. The germline V gene encodes CDR1 LNHDA and CDR2 SQIVND (reference sequence). The CDR3 contains 18 residues. The V segment lost 0 bases and the J segment 2 bases; nucleotides outside the gene matches: 7. CDR3 nucleotide sequence: TGTGCCAGTAGTATAGATGGCCATGGGGGGGCTGGGGCCAACGTCCTGACTTTC. Amino acid sequence: CASSIDGHGGAGANVLTF. Using reference TRBV19 and TRBJ2-6 for the parts outside the CDR3, the full variable domain is DGGITQSPKYLFRKEGQNVTLSCEQNLNHDAMYWYRQDPGQGLRLIYYSQIVNDFQKGDIAEGYSVSREKKESFPLTVTSAQKNPTAFYLCASSIDGHGGAGANVLTFGAGSRLTVL.

The genes are TRBV19 and TRBJ2-1; no reliable D call. The CDR3 runs to 14 residues. Per the germline V gene, CDR1 is LNHDA and CDR2 is SQIVND (reference sequence). The germline V and J ends were trimmed by 1 base and 9 bases, with 13 bases remaining between them. The CDR3, as DNA: TGTGCCAGTAGTATAGGTGCGGCGCAAGTTGAGCAGTTCTTC. This translates into CASSIGAAQVEQFF.

V gene TRBV3-1 (or the pseudogene TRBV3-2) combines with J gene TRBJ2-5; 8 bases agree with TRBD1. The CDR3 is 17 amino acids. Germline trimming cut 0 bases from V and 4 bases from J; bases unmatched to any gene: 10. Germline loops: CDR1 LGHDT, CDR2 YNNKEL (reference sequence). The CDR3 reads CASSQERFDRGLETQYF. The CDR3 DNA reads TGTGCCAGCAGCCAAGAACGATTCGACAGGGGTCTAGAGACCCAGTACTTC.

The chain combines TRBV7-9 with TRBJ1-5, with D possibly matching TRBD1 (6 bases). With 7 bases removed from V and 3 bases from J, the gap between germline ends came to 10 bases. Germline V CDR1 and CDR2: SEHNR, FQNEAQ (reference sequence). The CDR3 is 13 amino acids. The CDR3 bases are TGTGCCAGCACCAGGGGTATCAATCAGCCCCAGCATTTT. Its translation: CASTRGINQPQHF.

The chain combines TRBV9 with TRBJ2-7; D may be TRBD1 (6 bases). Per germline, CDR1 SGDLS and CDR2 YYNGEE. The CDR3 runs to 16 residues. V was pared by 3 bases and J by 1 base, with 17 bases between. DNA for the CDR3: TGTGCCAGCAGCGCCGATTATCAGGGGCGATCCTACGAGCAGTACTTC. It is translated as CASSADYQGRSYEQYF.

This chain links TRBV4-3 with TRBJ1-3; D is unresolved. The CDR3 spans 14 residues. Trimming stripped 0 bases from V and 6 bases from J, with 9 bases between. Germline V gives CDR1 LGHNA, CDR2 YSLEER. The CDR3 spells CASSQDSRENTIYF. The CDR3 region has the DNA TGCGCCAGCAGCCAAGACAGTCGGGAAAACACCATATATTTT.

This clone showed up many times. V and J are TRBV3-1 (or the pseudogene TRBV3-2) and TRBJ1-1; weak D call: TRBD1 (5 bases). The V end lost 4 bases, the J end lost 1 base, and 22 bases lay between the germline ends. CDR1 is LGHDT, CDR2 YNNKEL, per germline (reference sequence). The CDR3 has 18 amino acids. CDR3 sequence reads: CASSPPLSGAGRNTEAFF. The CDR3 DNA reads as TGTGCCAGCAGCCCTCCCCTGAGCGGGGCGGGGAGGAACACTGAAGCTTTCTTT.

The chain combines TRBV5-1 with TRBJ2-7; maybe TRBD1 (6 bases). The CDR3 length is 13 residues. CDR1 is SGHRS and CDR2 is YFSETQ in the germline V gene. The V and J ends lost 4 bases and 5 bases respectively, with 13 bases between them. The CDR3 nucleotides read TGCGCCAGCAGCGTAACAGGGCTGGACGAGCAGTACTTC. This codes for CASSVTGLDEQYF.

The chain recombines TRBV5-4 with TRBJ2-1, with D perhaps TRBD1 or TRBD2 (5 bases each). The CDR3 sequence is 13 residues long. V was shortened by 0 bases and J by 9 bases, with 10 bases between the two germline ends. Germline V gives CDR1 SGHNT, CDR2 YYREEE (reference sequence). The CDR3 bases are TGTGCCAGCAGCTTGGACGCTGGGGGTGAGCAGTTCTTC. It translates to CASSLDAGGEQFF.

This clone was observed once. V gene TRBV7-6 combines with J gene TRBJ1-1, with unresolved D. The CDR3 contains 13 residues. The germline V gene encodes CDR1 SGHVS and CDR2 FNYEAQ. Trimming took off 5 bases at V and 0 bases at J, with 7 bases between the two ends. CDR3 amino acids: CASSIQMNTEAFF. The CDR3 nucleotides read TGTGCCAGCAGCATTCAGATGAACACTGAAGCTTTCTTT.

This clone came up many times. The rearrangement joins TRBV7-2 to TRBJ1-2; 9 bases match TRBD1. With 5 bases clipped from V and 4 bases from J, the junction kept 2 bases outside the gene matches. The CDR3 is 13 amino acids. Looked up from germline, CDR1 is SGHTA and CDR2 is FQGNSA. The CDR3 here is CASSPTGGYGYTF. CDR3 bases: TGTGCCAGCAGCCCGACAGGGGGCTATGGCTACACCTTC.

The V gene is TRBV2, the J gene TRBJ2-7, with TRBD1 matching over 7 bases. Germline V CDR1 and CDR2: SNHLY, FYNNEI. After removal of 1 base from V and 5 bases from J, the junction contained 5 bases not matched to a gene. The CDR3 has 14 amino acids. The CDR3 protein is CASSEDRGVHEQYF. The CDR3 DNA is TGTGCCAGCAGTGAAGACAGGGGAGTCCACGAGCAGTACTTC.

This rearrangement joins TRBV7-2 to TRBJ2-7; 10 nucleotides align to TRBD1. CDR1 is SGHTA, CDR2 FQGNSA, per germline. Trimming removed 2 bases from V and 1 base from J; junction bases left unmatched: 2. The CDR3 is 15 residues long. The CDR3 DNA is TGTGCCAGCAGCTTAAGGACAGGGGGGTCCTACGAGCAGTACTTC. Its translation is CASSLRTGGSYEQYF.

This chain connects TRBV29-1 to TRBJ2-2; TRBD1 aligns across 10 bases. Germline V gene sequence: CDR1 SQVTM, CDR2 ANQGSEA. Germline trimming cut 2 bases from V and 6 bases from J; bases unmatched to any gene: 3. The CDR3 consists of 14 residues. In nucleotides, the CDR3 is TGCAGCGTTGAACTCGGACAGGGGGCCGGGGAGCTGTTTTTT. Its translation is CSVELGQGAGELFF.

V usage is TRBV19 and J usage is TRBJ1-1; D gene unclear. The germline gives CDR1 LNHDA, CDR2 SQIVND (reference sequence). The length of the CDR3 is 13 residues. V lost 3 bases to trimming and J lost 3 bases, with 8 bases between them. CDR3 sequence (DNA): TGTGCCAGTAGTATGGTCCGGGACACTGAAGCTTTCTTT. It yields the protein CASSMVRDTEAFF.

This chain links TRBV7-8 with TRBJ1-6; perhaps TRBD1 as D (5 bases). The CDR3 extends over 17 amino acids. In germline, CDR1 is SGHVS, CDR2 FQNEAQ. Deletions cut 2 bases from V and 8 bases from J, with 19 bases between. This CDR3 reads CASSLRGDPTRDSPLHF. CDR3 sequence (DNA): TGTGCCAGCAGCTTACGCGGGGACCCTACCCGGGATTCACCCCTCCACTTT.

The CDR3 spells CASSRGTSVETQYF. DNA for the CDR3: TGCGCCAGCTCGAGGGGGACTAGCGTCGAGACCCAGTACTTC. The chain carries TRBV5-1 and TRBJ2-5; 10 nucleotides align to TRBD2. This CDR3 has 14 amino acids. Germline CDR1 is SGHRS and CDR2 is YFSETQ. Trimming took 7 bases from V and 5 from J; bases not matched to a gene: 8.

This rearrangement joins TRBV5-1 to TRBJ2-7; 9 bases are shared with TRBD2. Germline CDR1 SGHRS, CDR2 YFSETQ. J gave up 0 bases and V 0 bases, and 4 bases lay outside the gene matches. The CDR3 has 16 residues. As DNA, the CDR3 is TGCGCCAGCAGCTTGGGCCCTAGCGGGGTCTCCTACGAGCAGTACTTC. It yields the protein CASSLGPSGVSYEQYF.

The chain joins TRBV2 to TRBJ1-2; D is undetermined. The CDR3 extends over 11 amino acids. V lost 5 bases, J lost 5 bases, and 6 bases lay in between. Germline CDR1 and CDR2: SNHLY and FYNNEI. The CDR3 sequence: CASSRDYGYTF. CDR3 in DNA: TGTGCCAGCAGTAGGGATTATGGCTACACCTTC.

The rearrangement links TRBV7-6 to TRBJ2-3; the match to TRBD2 covers 11 bases. CDR1 and CDR2 (germline): SGHVS, FNYEAQ. Trimming at V came to 1 base and at J to 2 bases, leaving 8 bases not matched to a gene. This CDR3 comprises 18 residues. CDR3 region: CASSLEGRLAGFTDTQYF. As DNA, the CDR3 is TGTGCCAGCAGCTTAGAGGGGAGACTAGCGGGATTCACAGATACGCAGTATTTT.